In this sample, the clone carrying this T cell receptor beta chain turned up a few times. Its antigen is undetermined. This entry is derived from a study of T-cell memory formation after mild COVID-19. Overall study results and limits: Contracting CD4+ clones lay largely in CM and EM, with CD8+ ones residing in EMRA. While clones contracting from day 15 to 85 were balanced between CD4 and CD8, later expanders leaned CD4+.

Using its own MiXCR run on the 5' RACE reads, TCRdb lists one record per CDR3 protein. The table lists about 410,000 distinct CDR3 sequences, roughly 17% of them singletons, with roughly 21% in the top ten. This TCR derives from a young man who had mild COVID-19 (a few samples of this study predate the infection). Cell type and time point are not known. The sequencing input was PBMCs or a T cell subset sorted from them (not recorded which).

CDR3 loop: CASSTPASGSKDYGYTF. CDR3 bases: TGTGCCAGCAGCACGCCCGCTTCCGGGAGTAAGGACTATGGCTACACCTTC. V is TRBV7-3 and J is TRBJ1-2; no firm D call. V lost 5 bases, J lost 3 bases, and 22 bases lay in between. The CDR3 loop spans 17 amino acids. CDR1 and CDR2 from the germline V gene are SGHTA and FQGTGA.